This T cell receptor (beta chain) was captured in a study of CD8+CD57+ T cells in acquired aplastic anemia. Turning to the study itself: Mean yield of DNA from sorted CD4+ and CD8+ cells was 2.5 to 4 ug.

It was patients with CD8+CD57+ cell expansion by flow cytometry who were chosen for sequencing. Patients were therapy-naive when their blood was sampled. General study findings and limits: Patients and controls shared 25 to 30 CD8+ CDR3 sequences, which appeared highly expressed in patients and within their immunodominant clones.

The table lists this clonotype with a few counts. Its antigen remains unknown. Both TCR beta VDJ combination and CDR3 sequence profiling were carried out. Genomic DNA was the template for this profiling. MiXCR was run by TCRdb on the reads, yielding one entry per CDR3 protein. This table holds just over 450,000 distinct CDR3 sequences, around 33% found once. The sample taken for sequencing was sorted CD4+, CD8+, or CD8+CD57+ T cells (not recorded which) from PBMCs. The origin of this receptor is a human donor with aplastic anemia.

CDR3 DNA sequence: TGTGCCAGCAGCTCTGCGTTGGGGGGGTACAATGAGCAGTTCTTC. Encoded protein: CASSSALGGYNEQFF. The genes are TRBV7-3 and TRBJ2-1; 7 nucleotides match TRBD2. This CDR3 is built from 15 residues. The V gene end was trimmed by 4 bases and the J gene end by 4 bases; junction bases not matched to a gene: 7. Germline-derived CDR1 and CDR2 are SGHTA and FQGTGA.